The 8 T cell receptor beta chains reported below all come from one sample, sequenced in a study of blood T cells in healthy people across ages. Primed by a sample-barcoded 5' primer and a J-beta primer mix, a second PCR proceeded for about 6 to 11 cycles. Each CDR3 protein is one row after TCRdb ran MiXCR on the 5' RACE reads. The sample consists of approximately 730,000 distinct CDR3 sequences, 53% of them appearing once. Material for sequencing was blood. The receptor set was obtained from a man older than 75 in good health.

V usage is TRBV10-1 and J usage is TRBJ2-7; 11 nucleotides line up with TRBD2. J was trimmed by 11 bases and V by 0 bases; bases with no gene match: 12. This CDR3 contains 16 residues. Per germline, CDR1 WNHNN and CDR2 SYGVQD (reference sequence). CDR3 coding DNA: TGCGCCAGCAGTGAGTCCCTGGCTAGCGGGAGGTACGGTGAGTACTTC. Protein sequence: CASSESLASGRYGEYF.

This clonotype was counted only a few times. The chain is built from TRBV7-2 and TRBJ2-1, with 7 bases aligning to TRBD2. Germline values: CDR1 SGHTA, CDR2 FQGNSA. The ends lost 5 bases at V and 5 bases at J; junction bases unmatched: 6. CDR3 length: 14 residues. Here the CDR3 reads CASSPGGYDNEQFF. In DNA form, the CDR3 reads TGTGCCAGCAGCCCGGGAGGTTACGACAATGAGCAGTTCTTC. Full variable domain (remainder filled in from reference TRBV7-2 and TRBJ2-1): GAGVSQSPSNKVTEKGKDVELRCDPISGHTALYWYRQSLGQGLEFLIYFQGNSAPDKSGLPSDRFSAERTGGSVSTLTIQRTQQEDSAVYLCASSPGGYDNEQFFGPGTRLTVL.

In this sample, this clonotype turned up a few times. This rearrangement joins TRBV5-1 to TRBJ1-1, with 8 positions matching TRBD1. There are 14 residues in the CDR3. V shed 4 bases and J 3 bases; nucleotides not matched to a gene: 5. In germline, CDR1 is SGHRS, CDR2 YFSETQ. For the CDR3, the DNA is TGCGCCAGCAGCGAACAGGGGGGGGACACTGAAGCTTTCTTT. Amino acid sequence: CASSEQGGDTEAFF. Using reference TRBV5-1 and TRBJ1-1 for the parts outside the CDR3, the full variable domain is KAGVTQTPRYLIKTRGQQVTLSCSPISGHRSVSWYQQTPGQGLQFLFEYFSETQRNKGNFPGRFSGRQFSNSRSEMNVSTLELGDSALYLCASSEQGGDTEAFFGQGTRLTVV.

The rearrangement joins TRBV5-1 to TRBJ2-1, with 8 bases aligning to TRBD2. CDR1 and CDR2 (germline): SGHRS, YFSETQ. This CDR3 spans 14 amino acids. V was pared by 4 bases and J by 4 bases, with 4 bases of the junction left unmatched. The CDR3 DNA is TGCGCCAGCAGCACCGGACTAGCTTACAATGAGCAGTTCTTC. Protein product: CASSTGLAYNEQFF.

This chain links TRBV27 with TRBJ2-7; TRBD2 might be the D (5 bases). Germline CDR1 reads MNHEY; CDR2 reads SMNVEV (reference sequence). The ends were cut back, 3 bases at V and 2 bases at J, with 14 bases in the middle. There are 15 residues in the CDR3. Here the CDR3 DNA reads TGTGCCAGCAGTTTCCGGGGTAGCTGGACCTACGAGCAGTACTTC. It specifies CASSFRGSWTYEQYF.

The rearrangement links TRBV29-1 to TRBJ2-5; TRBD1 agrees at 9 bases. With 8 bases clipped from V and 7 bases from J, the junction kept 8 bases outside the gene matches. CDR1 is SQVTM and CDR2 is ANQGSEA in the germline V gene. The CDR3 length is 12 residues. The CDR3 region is CSIVKTGGTQYF. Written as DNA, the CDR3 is TGCAGCATCGTAAAGACAGGGGGGACCCAGTACTTC.

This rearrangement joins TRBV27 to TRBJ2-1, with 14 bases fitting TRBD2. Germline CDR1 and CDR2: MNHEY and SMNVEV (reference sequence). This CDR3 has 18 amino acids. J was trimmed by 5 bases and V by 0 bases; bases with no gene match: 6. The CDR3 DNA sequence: TGTGCCAGCAGTTTATCCAGACTAGCGGGGGGGCAAAACAATGAGCAGTTCTTC. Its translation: CASSLSRLAGGQNNEQFF.

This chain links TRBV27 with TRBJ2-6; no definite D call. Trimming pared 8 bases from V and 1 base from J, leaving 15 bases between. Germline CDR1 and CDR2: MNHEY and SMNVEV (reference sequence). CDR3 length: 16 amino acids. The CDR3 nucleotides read TGTGCCAGCTCCGGGTCCGGGCCTTCTGGGGCCAACGTCCTGACTTTC. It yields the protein CASSGSGPSGANVLTF.